Below, 7 T cell receptor beta chains from the same sample are listed, as sequenced in a study of OX40 agonist ivuxolimab in advanced cancers. The assay was immunoSEQ multiplex PCR, and TCRdb's table has in-frame clones only and misses some. The data show around 150,000 clones, with 90% to 95% seen just once and 0.31% held by the top ten. This specimen consisted of CD4+ or CD8+ T cells sorted from blood, obtained in a trial of the OX40 agonist ivuxolimab. The origin of the receptors is an adult with an advanced solid tumor such as melanoma, head and neck, liver or kidney cancer.

This sequence joins TRBV30 and TRBJ1-2; 7 bases agree with TRBD1. CDR1 and CDR2 (germline): GTSNPN, SVGIG (reference sequence). V was pared by 2 bases and J by 8 bases, with 20 bases of the junction left unmatched. CDR3 length: 17 residues. CDR3 protein: CAWSLPQGGFSPLGYTF. CDR3 sequence (DNA): TGTGCCTGGAGTCTCCCCCAAGGGGGCTTTTCCCCTTTGGGCTACACCTTC.

The J gene is TRBJ1-2, the V gene TRBV18; D is unclear. With 5 bases removed from V and 6 bases from J, the gap between germline ends came to 10 bases. Germline CDR1 is KGHSH and CDR2 is LQKENI. CDR3 length: 12 residues. This chain's CDR3 is CASSSSADGYTF. CDR3 nucleotides: TGTGCCAGCTCATCCTCGGCGGATGGCTACACCTTC.

V usage is TRBV5-1 and J usage is TRBJ1-1; 7 nucleotides align to TRBD1. The CDR3 covers 13 residues. Germline V lookup: CDR1 SGHRS, CDR2 YFSETQ. J gave up 3 bases and V 3 bases, and 2 bases lay outside the gene matches. The CDR3 loop reads CASSSQGDTEAFF. CDR3 DNA: TGCGCCAGCAGCTCGCAGGGGGACACTGAAGCTTTCTTT.

This clone was detected only a few times. The V and J genes are TRBV11-2 and TRBJ1-2, with D possibly TRBD1 on 5 matching bases. Trimming stripped 5 bases from V and 8 bases from J, with 15 bases between. There are 13 residues in the CDR3. Germline lookup yields CDR1 SGHAT and CDR2 FQNNGV. The chain's CDR3 is CASSPTAEVGYTF. The CDR3 DNA reads TGTGCCAGCAGCCCGACAGCGGAGGTAGGCTACACCTTC.

The gene calls are TRBV28 and TRBJ2-5; 11 bases agree with TRBD1. After removal of 3 bases from V and 5 bases from J, the junction contained 5 bases not matched to a gene. This CDR3 spans 15 amino acids. Germline CDR1 is MDHEN and CDR2 is SYDVKM. The CDR3: CASSFLGQGDETQYF. In nucleotides, the CDR3 is TGTGCCAGCAGTTTCCTGGGACAGGGGGACGAGACCCAGTACTTC.

J is TRBJ1-2 and V is TRBV19; 9 nucleotides match TRBD1. Germline assignment: CDR1 LNHDA and CDR2 SQIVND (reference sequence). V lost 2 bases, J lost 5 bases, and 3 bases stayed unmatched. The CDR3 sequence is 14 residues long. In DNA, the CDR3 is TGTGCCAGTAGTATAAGGACAGGGGTTTATGGCTACACCTTC. It encodes CASSIRTGVYGYTF.

The chain uses TRBV6-1 and TRBJ2-7, with 7 bases fitting TRBD2. This CDR3 region has 15 residues. V shed 1 base and J 0 bases; nucleotides not matched to a gene: 3. CDR1 is MNHNS, CDR2 SASEGT, per germline. The DNA for the CDR3 is TGTGCCAGCAGTGAAGGTTCTAGCGGCTCCTACGAGCAGTACTTC. It specifies CASSEGSSGSYEQYF.